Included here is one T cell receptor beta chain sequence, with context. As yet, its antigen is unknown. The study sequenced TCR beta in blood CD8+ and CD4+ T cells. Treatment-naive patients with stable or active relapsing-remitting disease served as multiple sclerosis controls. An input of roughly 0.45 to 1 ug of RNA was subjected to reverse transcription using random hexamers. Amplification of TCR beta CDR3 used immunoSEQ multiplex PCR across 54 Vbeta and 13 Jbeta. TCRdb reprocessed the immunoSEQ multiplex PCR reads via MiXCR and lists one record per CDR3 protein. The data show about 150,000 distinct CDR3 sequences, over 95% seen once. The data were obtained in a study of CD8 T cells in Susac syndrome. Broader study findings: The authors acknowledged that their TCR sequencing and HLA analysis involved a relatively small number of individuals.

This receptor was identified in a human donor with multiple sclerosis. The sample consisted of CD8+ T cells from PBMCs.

The CDR3: CSAETADREAFF. CDR3 DNA: TGCAGTGCTGAAACCGCGGACAGGGAAGCTTTCTTT. The chain recombines TRBV20-1 with TRBJ1-1, with 7 bases matching TRBD1. V was clipped by 5 bases and J by 8 bases; unmatched bases: 8. This CDR3 has 12 residues. Germline CDR1 and CDR2: DFQATT and SNEGSKA (reference sequence).